This TCR beta chain was retrieved from a study of blood T cell repertoires in COVID-19. Overall study: T cells, B-cell-depleted T cells, or PBMCs supplied cDNA or gDNA.

Germline lookup yields CDR1 SGHAT and CDR2 FQNNGV. The CDR3 is 15 amino acids. Trimming removed 7 bases from V and 4 bases from J; junction bases left unmatched: 9. In the original workflow: Researchers report that nucleated cell counts were estimated from reference gene primer amplification. The assay was immunoSEQ multiplex PCR, and TCRdb's table has in-frame clones only and misses some. V and J calls and clone size are given by that table; D and trimming were obtained from the DNA. This sample has roughly 250,000 clones, with approximately 80% found just once. Specimen: peripheral blood. The receptor comes from an elderly woman with acute or convalescent COVID-19. This rearrangement joins TRBV11-2 to TRBJ1-2; TRBD1 matches 10 bases. The chain's CDR3 is CASNPSGQGIYGYTF. In DNA form, the CDR3 reads TGTGCCAGCAACCCCTCGGGACAGGGGATCTATGGCTACACCTTC.